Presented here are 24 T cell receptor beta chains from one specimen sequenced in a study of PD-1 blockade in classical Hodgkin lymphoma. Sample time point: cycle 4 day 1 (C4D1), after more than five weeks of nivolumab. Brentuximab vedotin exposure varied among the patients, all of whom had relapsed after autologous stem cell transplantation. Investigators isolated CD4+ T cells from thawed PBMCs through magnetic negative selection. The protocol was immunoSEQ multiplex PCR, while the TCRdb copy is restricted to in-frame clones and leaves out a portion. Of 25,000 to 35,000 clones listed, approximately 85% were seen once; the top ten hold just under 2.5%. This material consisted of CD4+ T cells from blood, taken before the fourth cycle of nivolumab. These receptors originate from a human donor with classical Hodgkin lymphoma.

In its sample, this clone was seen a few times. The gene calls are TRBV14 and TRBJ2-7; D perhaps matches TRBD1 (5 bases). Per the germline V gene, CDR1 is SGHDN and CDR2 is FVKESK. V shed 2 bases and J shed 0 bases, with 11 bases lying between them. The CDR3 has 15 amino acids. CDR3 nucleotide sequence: TGTGCCAGCAGCCAATTAACAGGTAGCTCCTACGAGCAGTACTTC. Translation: CASSQLTGSSYEQYF.

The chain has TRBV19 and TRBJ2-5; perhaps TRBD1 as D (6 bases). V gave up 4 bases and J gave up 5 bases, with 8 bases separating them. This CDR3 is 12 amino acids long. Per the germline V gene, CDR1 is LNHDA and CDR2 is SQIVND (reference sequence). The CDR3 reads CASSTDRETQYF. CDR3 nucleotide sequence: TGTGCCAGTAGTACCGACAGGGAGACCCAGTACTTC.

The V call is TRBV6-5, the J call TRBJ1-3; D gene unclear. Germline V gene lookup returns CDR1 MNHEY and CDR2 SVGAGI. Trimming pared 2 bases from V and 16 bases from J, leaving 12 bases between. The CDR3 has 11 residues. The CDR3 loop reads CASSYDGRMYF. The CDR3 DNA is TGTGCCAGCAGTTACGACGGGCGAATGTATTTT.

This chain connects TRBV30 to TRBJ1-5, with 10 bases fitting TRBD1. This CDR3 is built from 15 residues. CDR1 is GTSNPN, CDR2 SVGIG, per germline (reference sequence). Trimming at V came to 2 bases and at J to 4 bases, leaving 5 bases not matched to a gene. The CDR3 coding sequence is TGTGCCTGGAGTTCTCGACAGGGGGCGAATCAGCCCCAGCATTTT. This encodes CAWSSRQGANQPQHF.

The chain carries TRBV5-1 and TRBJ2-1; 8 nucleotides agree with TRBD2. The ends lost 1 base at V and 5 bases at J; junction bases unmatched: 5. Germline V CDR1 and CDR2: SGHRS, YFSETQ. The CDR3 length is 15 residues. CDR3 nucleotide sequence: TGCGCCAGCAGCTTGTGGACTAGCAAGGACAATGAGCAGTTCTTC. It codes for CASSLWTSKDNEQFF.

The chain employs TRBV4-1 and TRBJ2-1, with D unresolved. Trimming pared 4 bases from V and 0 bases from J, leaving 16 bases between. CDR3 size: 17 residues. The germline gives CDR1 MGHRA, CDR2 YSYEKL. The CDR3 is CASSRPTAGSSYNEQFF. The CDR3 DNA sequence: TGCGCCAGCAGCCGACCAACGGCTGGATCCTCCTACAATGAGCAGTTCTTC.

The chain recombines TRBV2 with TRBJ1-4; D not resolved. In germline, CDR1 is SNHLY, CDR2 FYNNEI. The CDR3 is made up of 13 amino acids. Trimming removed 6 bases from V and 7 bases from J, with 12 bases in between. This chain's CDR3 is CASRTEGIEKLFF. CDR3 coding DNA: TGTGCCAGCAGGACGGAGGGAATTGAAAAACTGTTTTTT.

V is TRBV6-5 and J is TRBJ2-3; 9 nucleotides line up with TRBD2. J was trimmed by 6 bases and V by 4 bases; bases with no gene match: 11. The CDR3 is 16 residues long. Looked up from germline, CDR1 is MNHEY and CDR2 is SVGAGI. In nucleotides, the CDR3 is TGTGCCAGCAGTTCCCTCTTTAGCGGGAGATCCGATACGCAGTATTTT. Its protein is CASSSLFSGRSDTQYF.

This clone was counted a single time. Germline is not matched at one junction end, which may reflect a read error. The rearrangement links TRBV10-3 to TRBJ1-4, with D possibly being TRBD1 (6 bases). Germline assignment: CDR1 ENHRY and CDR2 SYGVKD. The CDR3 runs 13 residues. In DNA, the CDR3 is TGTGCCATCAGTGAGCCGAGCGGACAGCGATTTCATTTT. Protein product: CAISEPSGQRFHF.

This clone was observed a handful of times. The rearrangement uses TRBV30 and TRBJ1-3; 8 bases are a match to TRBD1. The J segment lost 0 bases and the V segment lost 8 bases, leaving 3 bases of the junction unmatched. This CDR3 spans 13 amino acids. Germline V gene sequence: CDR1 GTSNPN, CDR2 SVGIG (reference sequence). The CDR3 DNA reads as TGTGCCGGACAGGGCCTCTCTGGAAACACCATATATTTT. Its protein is CAGQGLSGNTIYF.

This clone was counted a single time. The CDR3 bases are TGTGCCAGTAGGACAGACGGAACCATGAACACTGAAGCTTTCTTT. It is translated as CASRTDGTMNTEAFF. This chain uses TRBV19 with TRBJ1-1; the D gene is possibly TRBD1 (5 bases). V was clipped by 6 bases and J by 0 bases, with 14 bases between them. The CDR3 is 15 amino acids. The V gene's germline CDR1 is LNHDA and CDR2 SQIVND (reference sequence).

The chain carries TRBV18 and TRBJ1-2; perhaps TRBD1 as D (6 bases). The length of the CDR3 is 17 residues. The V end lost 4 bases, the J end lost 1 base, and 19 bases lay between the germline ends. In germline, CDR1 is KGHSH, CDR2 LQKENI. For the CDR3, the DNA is TGTGCCAGCTCACGCCGTGGGGGGCAGGGTGATAACTATGGCTACACCTTC. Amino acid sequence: CASSRRGGQGDNYGYTF.

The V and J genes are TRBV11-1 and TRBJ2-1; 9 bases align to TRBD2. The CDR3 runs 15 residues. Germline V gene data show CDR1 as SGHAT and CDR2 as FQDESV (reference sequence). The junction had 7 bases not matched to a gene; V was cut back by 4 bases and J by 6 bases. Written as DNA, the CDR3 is TGTGCCAGCAGCTCCGTAGCGGGAGTTGGCAATGAGCAGTTCTTC. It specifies CASSSVAGVGNEQFF. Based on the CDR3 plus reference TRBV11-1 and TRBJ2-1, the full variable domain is EAEVAQSPRYKITEKSQAVAFWCDPISGHATLYWYRQILGQGPELLVQFQDESVVDDSQLPKDRFSAERLKGVDSTLKIQPAELGDSAMYLCASSSVAGVGNEQFFGPGTRLTVL.

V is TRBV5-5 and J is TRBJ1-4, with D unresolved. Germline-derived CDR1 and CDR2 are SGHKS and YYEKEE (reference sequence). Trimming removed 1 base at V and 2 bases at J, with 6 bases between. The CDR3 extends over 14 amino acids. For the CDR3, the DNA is TGTGCCAGCAGCTTGAGGGTGACTAATGAAAAACTGTTTTTT. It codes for CASSLRVTNEKLFF.

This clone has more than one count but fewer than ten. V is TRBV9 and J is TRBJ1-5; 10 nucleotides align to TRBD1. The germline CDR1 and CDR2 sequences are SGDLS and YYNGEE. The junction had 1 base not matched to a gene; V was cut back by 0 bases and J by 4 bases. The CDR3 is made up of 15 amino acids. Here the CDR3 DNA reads TGTGCCAGCAGCGTAGGACAGGGGGCAAATCAGCCCCAGCATTTT. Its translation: CASSVGQGANQPQHF.

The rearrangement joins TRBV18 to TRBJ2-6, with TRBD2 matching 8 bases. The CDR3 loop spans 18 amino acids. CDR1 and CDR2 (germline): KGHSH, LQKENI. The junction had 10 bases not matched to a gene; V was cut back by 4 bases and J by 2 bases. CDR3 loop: CASSRLDGRAAGANVLTF. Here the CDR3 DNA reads TGTGCCAGCTCACGTCTTGACGGGAGGGCCGCTGGGGCCAACGTCCTGACTTTC. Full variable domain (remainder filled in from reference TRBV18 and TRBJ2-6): NAGVMQNPRHLVRRRGQEARLRCSPMKGHSHVYWYRQLPEEGLKFMVYLQKENIIDESGMPKERFSAEFPKEGPSILRIQQVVRGDSAAYFCASSRLDGRAAGANVLTFGAGSRLTVL.

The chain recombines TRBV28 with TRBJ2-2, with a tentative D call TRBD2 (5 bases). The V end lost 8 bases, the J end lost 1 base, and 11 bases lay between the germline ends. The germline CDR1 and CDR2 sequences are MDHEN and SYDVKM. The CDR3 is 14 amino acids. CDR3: CASLGRGNTGELFF. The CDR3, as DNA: TGTGCCAGCTTGGGGAGAGGGAACACCGGGGAGCTGTTTTTT.

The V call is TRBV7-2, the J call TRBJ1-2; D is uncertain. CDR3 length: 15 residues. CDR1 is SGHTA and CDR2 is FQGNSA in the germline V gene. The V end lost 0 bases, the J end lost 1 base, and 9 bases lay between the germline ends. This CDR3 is CASSLAPSLNYGYTF. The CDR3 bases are TGTGCCAGCAGCTTAGCCCCCAGTCTTAACTATGGCTACACCTTC.

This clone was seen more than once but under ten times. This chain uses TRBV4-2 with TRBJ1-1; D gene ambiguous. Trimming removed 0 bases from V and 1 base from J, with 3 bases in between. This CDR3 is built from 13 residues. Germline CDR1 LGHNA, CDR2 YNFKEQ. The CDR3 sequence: CASSQDKNTEAFF. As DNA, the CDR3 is TGTGCCAGCAGCCAAGACAAGAACACTGAAGCTTTCTTT.

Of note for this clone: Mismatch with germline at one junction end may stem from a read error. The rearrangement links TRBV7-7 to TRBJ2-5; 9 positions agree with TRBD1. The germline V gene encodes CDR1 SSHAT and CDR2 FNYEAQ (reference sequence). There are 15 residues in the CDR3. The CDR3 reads CASSSGTGWQETQYF. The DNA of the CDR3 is TGTGCTAGCAGTTCCGGGACAGGGTGGCAAGAGACCCAGTACTTC.

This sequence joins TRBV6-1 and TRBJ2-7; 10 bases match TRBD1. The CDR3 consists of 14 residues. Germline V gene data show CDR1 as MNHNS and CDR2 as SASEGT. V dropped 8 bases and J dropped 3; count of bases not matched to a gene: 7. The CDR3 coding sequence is TGTGCCAGCGCAAGGACAGGGGGGGTCTACGAGCAGTACTTC. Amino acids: CASARTGGVYEQYF.

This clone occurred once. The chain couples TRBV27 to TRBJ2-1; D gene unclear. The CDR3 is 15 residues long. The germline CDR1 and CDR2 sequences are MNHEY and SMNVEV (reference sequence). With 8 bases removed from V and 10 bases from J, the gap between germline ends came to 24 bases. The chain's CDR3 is CASRPSAGPGSEQFF. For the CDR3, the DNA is TGTGCCAGCCGACCTTCCGCCGGGCCGGGCAGCGAGCAGTTCTTC.

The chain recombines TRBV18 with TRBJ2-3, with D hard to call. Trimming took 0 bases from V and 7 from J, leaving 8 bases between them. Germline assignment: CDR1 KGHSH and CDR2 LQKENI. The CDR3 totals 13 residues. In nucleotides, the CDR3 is TGTGCCAGCTCACCACCGTCGGTATATACGCAGTATTTT. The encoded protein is CASSPPSVYTQYF.

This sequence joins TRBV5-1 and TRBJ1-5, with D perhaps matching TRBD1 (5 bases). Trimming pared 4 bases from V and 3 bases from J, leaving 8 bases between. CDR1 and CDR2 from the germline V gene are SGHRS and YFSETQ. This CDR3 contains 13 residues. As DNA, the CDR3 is TGCGCCAGCAGCCAGGGTGTCAATCAGCCCCAGCATTTT. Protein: CASSQGVNQPQHF.